The 3 T cell receptor beta chains listed next were all sequenced from one sample in a study of T-cell memory formation after mild COVID-19. MiXCR, run by TCRdb on the 5' RACE reads, gives a single entry per CDR3 protein. The sample has about 58,000 distinct CDR3 sequences, 25% to 35% seen once. The sequenced sample was PBMCs or a T cell subset sorted from them (not recorded which). These receptors all stem from a man younger than 30 who had mild COVID-19 (a few samples of this study predate the infection). Cell type and time point are not known.

The sample holds a few counts of this clonotype. The rearrangement uses TRBV24-1 and TRBJ2-4; D not certain. Germline CDR1 reads KGHDR; CDR2 reads SFDVKD. V gave up 2 bases and J gave up 2 bases, with 15 bases separating them. CDR3 size: 17 residues. The DNA for the CDR3 is TGTGCCACCAGTGATTCTGCGTACGGATCTTCCAAAAACATTCAGTACTTC. Translated, it gives CATSDSAYGSSKNIQYF.

The V gene is TRBV24-1, the J gene TRBJ2-1; TRBD2 is a possible D gene (6 bases). The V end lost 6 bases, the J end lost 8 bases, and 13 bases lay between the germline ends. The CDR3 is 13 residues long. Germline-derived CDR1 and CDR2 are KGHDR and SFDVKD. CDR3 region: CATSPEWEDEQFF. The CDR3 nucleotides read TGTGCCACCAGTCCCGAGTGGGAGGATGAGCAGTTCTTC.

The rearrangement uses TRBV28 and TRBJ2-7; D tentatively fits TRBD1 or TRBD2 (6 bases each). The germline V gene encodes CDR1 MDHEN and CDR2 SYDVKM. V lost 11 bases to trimming and J lost 2 bases, with 13 bases between them. This CDR3 comprises 12 residues. The CDR3 sequence: CAAGRGPYEQYF. The CDR3 DNA sequence: TGTGCCGCGGGTCGGGGGCCCTACGAGCAGTACTTC.